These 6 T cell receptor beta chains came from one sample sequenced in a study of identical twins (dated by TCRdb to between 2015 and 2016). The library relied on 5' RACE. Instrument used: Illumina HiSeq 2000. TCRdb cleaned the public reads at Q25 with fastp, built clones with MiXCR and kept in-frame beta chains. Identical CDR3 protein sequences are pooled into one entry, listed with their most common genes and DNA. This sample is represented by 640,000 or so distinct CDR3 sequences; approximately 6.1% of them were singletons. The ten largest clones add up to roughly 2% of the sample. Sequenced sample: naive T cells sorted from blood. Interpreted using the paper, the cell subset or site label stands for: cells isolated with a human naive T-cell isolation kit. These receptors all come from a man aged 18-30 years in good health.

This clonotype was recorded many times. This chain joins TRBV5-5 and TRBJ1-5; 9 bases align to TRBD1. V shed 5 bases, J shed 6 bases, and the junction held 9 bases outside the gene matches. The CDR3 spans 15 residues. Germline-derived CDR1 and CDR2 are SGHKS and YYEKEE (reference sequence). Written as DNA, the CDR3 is TGTGCCAGCAGACCCGGACAGGGGAATTTTCAGCCCCAGCATTTT. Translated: CASRPGQGNFQPQHF.

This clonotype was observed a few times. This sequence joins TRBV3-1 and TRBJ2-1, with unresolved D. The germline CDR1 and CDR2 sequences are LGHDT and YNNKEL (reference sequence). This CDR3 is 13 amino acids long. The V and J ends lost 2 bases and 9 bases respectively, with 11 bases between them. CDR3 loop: CASSQTVSFEQFF. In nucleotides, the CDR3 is TGTGCCAGCAGCCAAACTGTCAGTTTTGAGCAGTTCTTC.

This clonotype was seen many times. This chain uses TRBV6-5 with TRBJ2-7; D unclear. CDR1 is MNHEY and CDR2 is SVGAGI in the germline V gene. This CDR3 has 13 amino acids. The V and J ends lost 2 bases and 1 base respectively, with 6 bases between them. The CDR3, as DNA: TGTGCCAGCAGTTACCAGGAATCCTACGAGCAGTACTTC. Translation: CASSYQESYEQYF.

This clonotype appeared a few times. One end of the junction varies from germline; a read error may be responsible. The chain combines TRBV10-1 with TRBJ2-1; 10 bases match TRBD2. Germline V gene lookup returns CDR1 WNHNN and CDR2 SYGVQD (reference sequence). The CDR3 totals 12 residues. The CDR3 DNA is TGCGCCAGCAGCGCCGGGACTAGCGCAATCACCTTC. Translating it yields CASSAGTSAITF.

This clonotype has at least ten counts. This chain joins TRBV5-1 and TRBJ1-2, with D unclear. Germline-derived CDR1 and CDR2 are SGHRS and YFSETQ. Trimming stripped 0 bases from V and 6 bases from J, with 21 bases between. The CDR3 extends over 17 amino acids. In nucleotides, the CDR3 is TGCGCCAGCAGCTTGGTCCCTTATCGCTCCCTTTTGGATGGCTACACCTTC. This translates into CASSLVPYRSLLDGYTF. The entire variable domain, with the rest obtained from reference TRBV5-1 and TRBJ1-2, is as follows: KAGVTQTPRYLIKTRGQQVTLSCSPISGHRSVSWYQQTPGQGLQFLFEYFSETQRNKGNFPGRFSGRQFSNSRSEMNVSTLELGDSALYLCASSLVPYRSLLDGYTFGSGTRLTVV.

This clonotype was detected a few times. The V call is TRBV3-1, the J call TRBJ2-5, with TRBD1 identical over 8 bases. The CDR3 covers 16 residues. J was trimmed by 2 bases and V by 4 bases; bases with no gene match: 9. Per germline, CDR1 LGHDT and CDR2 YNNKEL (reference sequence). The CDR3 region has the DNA TGTGCCAGCAGCCCCTCGACAGGGGCCTTACAAGAGACCCAGTACTTC. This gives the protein CASSPSTGALQETQYF.